A single sample gave rise to the 12 T cell receptor beta chains below, sequenced in a study of immune evolution from preneoplasia to lung adenocarcinoma. Here immunoSEQ multiplex PCR was the method, and the copy in TCRdb shows in-frame clones only, minus some. The sample records some 5,500 clones, over 65% being singletons. Sequences were obtained from FFPE lung adenocarcinoma in situ tissue. All receptors come from a person aged 55-79 years with lung adenocarcinoma.

The V and J genes are TRBV11-2 and TRBJ1-5, with D unresolved. In germline, CDR1 is SGHAT, CDR2 FQNNGV. The CDR3 totals 13 residues. Trimming cost V 0 bases and J 5 bases, with 5 bases left between them. The CDR3 spells CASSLDSYQPQHF. In DNA, the CDR3 is TGTGCCAGCAGCTTAGATAGTTATCAGCCCCAGCATTTT.

The chain recombines TRBV4-1 with TRBJ2-5, with D possibly being TRBD1 or TRBD2 (5 bases each). CDR1 and CDR2 (germline): MGHRA, YSYEKL. The V and J ends lost 1 base and 1 base respectively, with 10 bases between them. The CDR3 length is 15 residues. The CDR3 protein is CASSQVGGSQETQYF. As DNA, the CDR3 is TGCGCCAGCAGCCAAGTTGGGGGATCCCAAGAGACCCAGTACTTC.

V usage is TRBV2 and J usage is TRBJ2-7; 13 nucleotides agree with TRBD2. Germline values: CDR1 SNHLY, CDR2 FYNNEI. Trimming took 7 bases from V and 5 from J; bases not matched to a gene: 11. The CDR3 is 16 amino acids. The CDR3 DNA sequence: TGTGCCAGCACTGGACTAGCGGGGGTCATTTTACACGAGCAGTACTTC. Translating it yields CASTGLAGVILHEQYF.

CDR3 sequence: CASSLRNRGLMNTEAFF. The CDR3 nucleotides are TGTGCCAGCAGTTTAAGGAACAGGGGCCTAATGAACACTGAAGCTTTCTTT. This rearrangement joins TRBV28 to TRBJ1-1; 7 bases align to TRBD1. This CDR3 contains 17 residues. J was trimmed by 0 bases and V by 2 bases; bases with no gene match: 9. The germline gives CDR1 MDHEN, CDR2 SYDVKM.

The gene calls are TRBV5-8 and TRBJ2-6; 8 bases agree with TRBD1. This CDR3 has 16 residues. The ends lost 2 bases at V and 4 bases at J; junction bases unmatched: 5. The germline V gene has CDR1 SGHTS and CDR2 YDEGEE. The CDR3 region is CASSFQGAVGANVLTF. Written as DNA, the CDR3 is TGTGCCAGCAGCTTCCAGGGGGCGGTAGGGGCCAACGTCCTGACTTTC.

The genes are TRBV7-9 and TRBJ2-6, with 7 positions matching TRBD1. Trimming took 5 bases from V and 1 from J; bases not matched to a gene: 8. The CDR3 length is 17 residues. Germline V CDR1 and CDR2: SEHNR, FQNEAQ (reference sequence). The DNA for the CDR3 is TGTGCCAGCAGCCCAGGGGACAGTAATTCTGGGGCCAACGTCCTGACTTTC. Protein product: CASSPGDSNSGANVLTF.

The J gene is TRBJ1-4, the V gene TRBV5-8, with 7 bases matching TRBD1. Per germline, CDR1 SGHTS and CDR2 YDEGEE. Unmatched junction bases numbered 10, after V lost 4 bases and J lost 7 bases. The CDR3 length is 15 residues. This chain's CDR3 is CASSRLTGRTEKLFF. The CDR3 bases are TGTGCCAGCAGCCGATTGACAGGGCGGACTGAAAAACTGTTTTTT.

Details on this clone: One end of the junction fails to match germline, which may point to a read error. The genes are TRBV7-8 and TRBJ2-6; D is perhaps TRBD2 (6 bases). There are 16 residues in the CDR3. Germline CDR1 SGHVS, CDR2 FQNEAQ. The CDR3 sequence is CASSVAWGDGANVLTF. For the CDR3, the DNA is TGTGCCAGCAGCGTAGCATGGGGGGATGGGGCCAACGTCCTGACTTTC.

The V call is TRBV30, the J call TRBJ1-6, with D perhaps TRBD1 (5 bases). CDR1 GTSNPN and CDR2 SVGIG come from the germline V gene (reference sequence). The CDR3 consists of 15 residues. The V end lost 1 base, the J end lost 7 bases, and 14 bases lay between the germline ends. The CDR3 DNA follows: TGTGCCTGGAGTGCCTGGGACGGAATAAATTCACCCCTCCACTTT. This encodes CAWSAWDGINSPLHF.

V usage is TRBV5-1 and J usage is TRBJ1-4, with a tentative D call TRBD1 (6 bases). V shed 0 bases and J shed 1 base, with 10 bases lying between them. This CDR3 is built from 16 residues. Germline V CDR1 and CDR2: SGHRS, YFSETQ. CDR3 bases: TGCGCCAGCAGCTTGGGGGGGCACGGAACTAATGAAAAACTGTTTTTT. The encoded protein is CASSLGGHGTNEKLFF.

This clone has a handful of counts. This chain uses TRBV29-1 with TRBJ1-5; D is undetermined. With 4 bases removed from V and 1 base from J, the gap between germline ends came to 8 bases. The CDR3 is made up of 13 amino acids. The germline V gene has CDR1 SQVTM and CDR2 ANQGSEA. The CDR3 loop reads CSVGSYSNQPQHF. In DNA, the CDR3 is TGCAGCGTTGGCAGCTACAGCAATCAGCCCCAGCATTTT.

The chain joins TRBV4-2 to TRBJ2-3; TRBD2 matches 10 bases. With 0 bases clipped from V and 5 bases from J, the junction kept 8 bases outside the gene matches. The CDR3 consists of 17 residues. CDR1 is LGHNA, CDR2 YNFKEQ, per germline. The CDR3 protein is CASSQDYSGGLGDTQYF. CDR3 DNA: TGTGCCAGCAGCCAAGATTATAGCGGGGGGTTGGGAGATACGCAGTATTTT.